The subject of this entry is one T cell receptor (beta chain). Its antigen is not identified. This CDR3 has 16 residues. The ends lost 1 base at V and 2 bases at J; junction bases unmatched: 5. Germline-derived CDR1 and CDR2 are SQVTM and ANQGSEA. The data stem from a study of shared clonotypes between healthy human individuals. Study as a whole: Participating donors consisted of two women and a few men aged 18 to 49. Study findings and constraints: At large depth, rarefaction still showed sorted-subset sequencing to be incomplete.

Template for every sorted-subset replicate PCR totaled approximately 200 ng DNA, roughly 30,000 T cell genomes. Profiling relied on immunoSEQ multiplex PCR, and the TCRdb table lists in-frame clones only, not all of them. The sample has around 2.1 million clones; roughly 91% are singletons. As defined, naive CD8 cells were CD45RO-negative and positively selected for CCR7, with terminally differentiated effector memory CD45RA+ cells excluded. Adult Caucasians living in Nashville, Tennessee made up all of the donors. The chain employs TRBV29-1 and TRBJ2-1; 10 bases align to TRBD2. The sample was naive CD8+ T cells from PBMCs. The TCR originated in a man in his late teens or twenties in good health. Some clones in this sample may be carry-over from other donors' samples. The CDR3, as DNA: TGCAGCGTTGAAGGACTAGCGGGCCTTACCTACAATGAGCAGTTCTTC. Its protein is CSVEGLAGLTYNEQFF.